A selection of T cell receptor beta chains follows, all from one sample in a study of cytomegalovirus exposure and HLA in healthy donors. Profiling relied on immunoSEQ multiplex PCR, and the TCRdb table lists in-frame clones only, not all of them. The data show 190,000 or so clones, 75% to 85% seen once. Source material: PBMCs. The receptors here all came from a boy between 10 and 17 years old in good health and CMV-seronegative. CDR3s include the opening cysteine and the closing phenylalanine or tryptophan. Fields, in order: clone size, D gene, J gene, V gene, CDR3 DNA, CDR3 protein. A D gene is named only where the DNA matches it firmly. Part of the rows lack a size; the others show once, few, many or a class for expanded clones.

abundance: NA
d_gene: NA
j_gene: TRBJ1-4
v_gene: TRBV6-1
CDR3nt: TGTGCCAGTCCGGGGGGCAGGGGCTTTGAAAAACTGTTTTTT
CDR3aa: CASPGGRGFEKLFF

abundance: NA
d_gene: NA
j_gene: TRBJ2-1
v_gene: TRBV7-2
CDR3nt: TGTGCCAGCAGCTTAGTCCTCCAGGGCGAGCAGTTCTTC
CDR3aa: CASSLVLQGEQFF

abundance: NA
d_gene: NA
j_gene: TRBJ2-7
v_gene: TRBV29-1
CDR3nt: TGCAGCGTTGTCGGGACTCTGGGGGGAGAGCAGTACTTC
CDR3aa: CSVVGTLGGEQYF

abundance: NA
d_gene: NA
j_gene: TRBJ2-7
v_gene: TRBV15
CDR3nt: TGTGCCACCAGCGCTGAGACCGGGACTGGGGGGAGAGAGCAGTACTTC
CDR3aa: CATSAETGTGGREQYF

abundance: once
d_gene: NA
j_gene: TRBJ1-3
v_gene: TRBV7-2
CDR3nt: TGTGCCAGCAGCCGAGGGGGCTCTGGAAACACCATATATTTT
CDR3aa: CASSRGGSGNTIYF

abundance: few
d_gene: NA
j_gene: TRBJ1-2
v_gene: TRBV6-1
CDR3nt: TGTGCCAGCAGTTGGGCAGGATCAGAGGGCTACACCTTC
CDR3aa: CASSWAGSEGYTF

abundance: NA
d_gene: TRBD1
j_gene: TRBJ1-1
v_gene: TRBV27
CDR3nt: TGTGCCAGCAGGGGGACAGGGAACACTGAAGCTTTCTTT
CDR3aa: CASRGTGNTEAFF

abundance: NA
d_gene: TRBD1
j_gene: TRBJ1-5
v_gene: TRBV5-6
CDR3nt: TGTGCCAGCAGCTTCTCAACAGGGGGCTTAGAGAGCAATCAGCCCCAGCATTTT
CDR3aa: CASSFSTGGLESNQPQHF

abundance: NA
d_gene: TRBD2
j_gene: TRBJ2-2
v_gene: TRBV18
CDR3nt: TGTGCCAGCTCAATCCTAGCGGGAGGACGTATCACCGGGGAGCTGTTTTTT
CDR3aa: CASSILAGGRITGELFF

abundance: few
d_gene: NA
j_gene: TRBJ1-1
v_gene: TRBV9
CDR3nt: TGTGCCAGCAGCGAGGGAGTAACTACTGAAGCTTTCTTT
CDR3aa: CASSEGVTTEAFF

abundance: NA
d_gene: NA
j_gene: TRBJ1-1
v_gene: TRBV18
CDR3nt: TGTGCCAGCTCACTGACCCAGATCTTTCGAGGGAACACTGAAGCTTTCTTT
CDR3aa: CASSLTQIFRGNTEAFF

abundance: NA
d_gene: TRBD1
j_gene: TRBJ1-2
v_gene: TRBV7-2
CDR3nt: TGTGCCAGCAGCTTAGATTTCCCGGGACAGAGATATGGCTACACCTTC
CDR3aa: CASSLDFPGQRYGYTF

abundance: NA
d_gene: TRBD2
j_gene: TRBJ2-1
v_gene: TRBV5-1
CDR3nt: TGCGCCAGCAGCATCCTAGCGGGGAGATCCTCCTACAATGAGCAGTTCTTC
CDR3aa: CASSILAGRSSYNEQFF

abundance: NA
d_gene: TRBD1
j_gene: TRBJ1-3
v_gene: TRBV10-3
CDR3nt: TGTGCCATCAGTGAGTGGGACAGGGCCCGCTCTGGAAACACCATATATTTT
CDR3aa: CAISEWDRARSGNTIYF

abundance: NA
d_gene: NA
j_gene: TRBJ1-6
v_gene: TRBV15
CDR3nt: TGTGCCACCAGCCTCGCGCAAAGTTCACCCCTCCACTTT
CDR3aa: CATSLAQSSPLHF

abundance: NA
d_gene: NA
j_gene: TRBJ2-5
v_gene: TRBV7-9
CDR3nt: TGTGCCAGCAGCTCACCCCGGGGTCCGGAGACCCAGTACTTC
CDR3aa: CASSSPRGPETQYF

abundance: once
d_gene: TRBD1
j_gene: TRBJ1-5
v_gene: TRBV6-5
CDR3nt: TGTGCCAGCAGTGGGGACAGGGCCACCAATCAGCCCCAGCATTTT
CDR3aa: CASSGDRATNQPQHF

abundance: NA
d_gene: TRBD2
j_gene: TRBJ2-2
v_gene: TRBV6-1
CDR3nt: TGTGCCAGCAGCCTCGGGACTAGTTGGGCCGGGGAGCTGTTTTTT
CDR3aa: CASSLGTSWAGELFF

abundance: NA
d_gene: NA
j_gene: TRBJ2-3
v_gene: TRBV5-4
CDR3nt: TGTGCCAGCAGCTTTTTTACGGGAGACACAGATACGCAGTATTTT
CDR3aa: CASSFFTGDTDTQYF

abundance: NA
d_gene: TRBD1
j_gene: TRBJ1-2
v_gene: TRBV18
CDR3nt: TGTGCCAGCTCACCTAAGGGGACAGGGGGTACCGATCTCACTAACTATGGCTACACCTTC
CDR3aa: CASSPKGTGGTDLTNYGYTF

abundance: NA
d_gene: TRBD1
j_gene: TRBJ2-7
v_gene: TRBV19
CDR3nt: TGTGCCAGTACTAAGGGTGTAACAGGGGGCAGGTACGAGCAGTACTTC
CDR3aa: CASTKGVTGGRYEQYF

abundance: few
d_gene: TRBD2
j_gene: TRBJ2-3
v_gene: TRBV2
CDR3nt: TGTGCCAGCACCCGGACTAGCGGTAACACAGATACGCAGTATTTT
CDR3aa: CASTRTSGNTDTQYF

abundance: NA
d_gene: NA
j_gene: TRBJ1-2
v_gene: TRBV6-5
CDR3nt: TGTGCCAGCAGGCAACAGGGAGGGGGCTATGGCTACACCTTC
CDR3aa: CASRQQGGGYGYTF

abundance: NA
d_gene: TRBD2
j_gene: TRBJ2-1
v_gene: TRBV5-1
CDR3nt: TGCGCCAGCAGCTCAAGTAGCGGGGCGAACAATGAGCAGTTCTTC
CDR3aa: CASSSSSGANNEQFF

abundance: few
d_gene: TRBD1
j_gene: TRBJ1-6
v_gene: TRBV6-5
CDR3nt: TGTGCCAGCAGTAGGACAGGAACCGATAATTCACCCCTCCACTTT
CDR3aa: CASSRTGTDNSPLHF

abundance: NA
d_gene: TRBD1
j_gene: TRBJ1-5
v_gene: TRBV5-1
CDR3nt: TGCGCCAGCAGTACGACAGGGGGGCAGCCCCAGCATTTT
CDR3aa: CASSTTGGQPQHF

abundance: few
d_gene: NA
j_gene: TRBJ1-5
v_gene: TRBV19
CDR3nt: TGTGCCAGCCACCTTAGGGCGGCCCCGGGGTGGCCCCAGCATTTT
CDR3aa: CASHLRAAPGWPQHF

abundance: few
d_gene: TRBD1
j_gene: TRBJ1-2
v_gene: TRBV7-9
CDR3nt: TGTGCCAGCAGCTTGGCCTCCGGGACAGCAAACTATGGCTACACCTTC
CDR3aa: CASSLASGTANYGYTF

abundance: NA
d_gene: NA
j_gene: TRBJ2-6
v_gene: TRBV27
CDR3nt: TGTGCCAGCAGTTTAAAGACAGGAGTCTTGTCCTCTGGGGCCAACGTCCTGACTTTC
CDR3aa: CASSLKTGVLSSGANVLTF

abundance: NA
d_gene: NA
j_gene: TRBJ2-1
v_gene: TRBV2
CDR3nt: TGTGCCAGCAGACCGGGAGGGGGCGATGAGCAGTTCTTC
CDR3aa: CASRPGGGDEQFF

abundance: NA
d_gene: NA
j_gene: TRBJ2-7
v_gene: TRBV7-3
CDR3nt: TGTGCCAGCAGCTTGATGGGGCCTTCCTACGAGCAGTACTTC
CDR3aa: CASSLMGPSYEQYF

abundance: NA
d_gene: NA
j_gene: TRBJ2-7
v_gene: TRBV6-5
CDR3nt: TGTGCCAGCAGTTCCTCCTTCTACGAGCAGTACTTC
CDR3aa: CASSSSFYEQYF

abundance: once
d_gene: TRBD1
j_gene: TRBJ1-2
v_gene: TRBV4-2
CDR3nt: TGTGCCAGCAGCCAAGATCTACCCGGGACAGAAATTAACTATGGCTACACCTTC
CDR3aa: CASSQDLPGTEINYGYTF

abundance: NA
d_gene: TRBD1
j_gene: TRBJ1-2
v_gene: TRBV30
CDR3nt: TGTGCCTGGAGTGTTACGGGACAGGGGAACTATGGCTACACCTTC
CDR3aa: CAWSVTGQGNYGYTF

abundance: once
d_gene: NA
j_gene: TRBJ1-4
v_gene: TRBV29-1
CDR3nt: TGCAGCGTTCTACAGGCAACTAATGAAAAACTGTTTTTT
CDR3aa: CSVLQATNEKLFF

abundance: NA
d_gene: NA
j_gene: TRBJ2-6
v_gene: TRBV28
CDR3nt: TGTGCCAGCAGTTCACAAGGGACTCCCTCTGGGGCCAACGTCCTGACTTTC
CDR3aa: CASSSQGTPSGANVLTF

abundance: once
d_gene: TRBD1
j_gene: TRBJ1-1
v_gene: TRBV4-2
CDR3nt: TGTGCCAACAGCCCTTTCGGCGGAGGGGGCAGGACTGAAGCTTTCTTT
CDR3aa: CANSPFGGGGRTEAFF

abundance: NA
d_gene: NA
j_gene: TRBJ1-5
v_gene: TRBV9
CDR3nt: TGTGCCAGCAGCGTGGATGCGGGTTATCAGCCCCAGCATTTT
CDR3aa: CASSVDAGYQPQHF

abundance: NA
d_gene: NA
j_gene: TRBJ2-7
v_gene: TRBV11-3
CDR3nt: TGTGCCAGCAGCTTATCAAGCGGCTCCTACGAGCAGTACTTC
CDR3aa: CASSLSSGSYEQYF

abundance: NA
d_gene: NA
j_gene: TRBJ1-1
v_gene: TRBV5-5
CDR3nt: TGTGCCAGCAGCTTTTCAGGGAACACTGAAGCTTTCTTT
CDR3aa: CASSFSGNTEAFF

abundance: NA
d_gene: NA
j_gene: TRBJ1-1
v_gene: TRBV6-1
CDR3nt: TGTGCCAGCAGTGAACTGGGGGGAACTGAAGCTTTCTTT
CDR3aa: CASSELGGTEAFF

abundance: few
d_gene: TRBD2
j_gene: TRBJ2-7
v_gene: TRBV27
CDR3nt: TGTGCCAGCAGTTTATTTTCCAGCGGGAGCCTGGCCGAGCAGTACTTC
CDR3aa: CASSLFSSGSLAEQYF

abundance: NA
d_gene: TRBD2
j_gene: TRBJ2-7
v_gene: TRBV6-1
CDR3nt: TGTGCCAGCAGTGTAAGGGGGAGAGCGGGGGTAGAGTACTTC
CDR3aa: CASSVRGRAGVEYF

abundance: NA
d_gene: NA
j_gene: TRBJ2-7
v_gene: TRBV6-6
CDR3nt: TGTGCCAGCAGTTACGAGGTCAAACCGAAAAGCTACTTC
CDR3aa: CASSYEVKPKSYF

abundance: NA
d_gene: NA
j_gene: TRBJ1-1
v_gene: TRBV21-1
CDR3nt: TGTGCCAGCACACGACAGGGCCAAGCTTTCTTT
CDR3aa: CASTRQGQAFF

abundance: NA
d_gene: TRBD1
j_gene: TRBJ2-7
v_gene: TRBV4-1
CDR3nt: TGCGCCAGCAGCCAAGTCGGGACAGGGACGTCCTACGAGCAGTACTTC
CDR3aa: CASSQVGTGTSYEQYF

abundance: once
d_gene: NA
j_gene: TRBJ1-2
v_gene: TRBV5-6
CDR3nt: TGTGCCAGCAGCTTGTCAGGGAACTATGGCTACACCTTC
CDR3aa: CASSLSGNYGYTF

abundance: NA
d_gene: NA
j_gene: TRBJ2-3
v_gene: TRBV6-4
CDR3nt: TGTGCCAGCAGTGACTCGAACGGTGGAGATACGCAGTATTTT
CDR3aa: CASSDSNGGDTQYF

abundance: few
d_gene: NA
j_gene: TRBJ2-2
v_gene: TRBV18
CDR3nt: TGTGCCAGCTCATATGGAGGGGCCGGAAACACCGGGGAGCTGTTTTTT
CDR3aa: CASSYGGAGNTGELFF

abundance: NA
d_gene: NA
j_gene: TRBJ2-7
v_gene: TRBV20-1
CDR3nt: TGCAGTGCTAGAGGCGCCTACGAGCAGTACTTC
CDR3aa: CSARGAYEQYF

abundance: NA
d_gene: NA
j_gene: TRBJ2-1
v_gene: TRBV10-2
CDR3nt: TGCGCCAGCTGCGGAGCTAAAGCGCTGAGCTCCTACAATGAGCAGTTCTTC
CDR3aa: CASCGAKALSSYNEQFF

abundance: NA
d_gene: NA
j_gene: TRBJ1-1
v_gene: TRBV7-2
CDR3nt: TGTGCCAGCAGCTTATCGGGGGCTGAAGCTTTCTTT
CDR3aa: CASSLSGAEAFF

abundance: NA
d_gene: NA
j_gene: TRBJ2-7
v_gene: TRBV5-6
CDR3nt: TGTGCCAGCAGCCTTCGCGCCCTCCCCTACGAGCAGTACTTC
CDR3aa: CASSLRALPYEQYF

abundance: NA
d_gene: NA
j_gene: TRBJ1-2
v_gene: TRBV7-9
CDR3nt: TGTGCCAGCAGCTTAGTTCGGGGGGGAGGCTACACCTTC
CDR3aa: CASSLVRGGGYTF

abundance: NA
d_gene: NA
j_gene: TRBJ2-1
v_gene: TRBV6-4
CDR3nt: TGTGCCAGCAGAGAGTCCCATGAGCAGTTCTTC
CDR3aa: CASRESHEQFF

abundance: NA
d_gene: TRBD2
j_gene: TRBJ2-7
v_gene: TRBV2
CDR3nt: TGTGCCAGCAGGGCCTCTAGCGGGAGCAGCTACGAGCAGTACTTC
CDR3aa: CASRASSGSSYEQYF

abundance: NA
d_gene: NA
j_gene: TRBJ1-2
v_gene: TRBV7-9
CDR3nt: TGTGCTTCGTCGGGGGGGGAGTACTATGGTGGCTACACCTTC
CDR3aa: CASSGGEYYGGYTF

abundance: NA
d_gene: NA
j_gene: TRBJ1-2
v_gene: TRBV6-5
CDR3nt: TGTGCCAGCAGTTACTCGCGAAGACTTAACTATGGCTACACCTTC
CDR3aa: CASSYSRRLNYGYTF

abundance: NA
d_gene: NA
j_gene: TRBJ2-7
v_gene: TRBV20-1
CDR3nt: TGCAGTGCTTTTAGCTCCTACGAGCAGTACTTC
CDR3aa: CSAFSSYEQYF